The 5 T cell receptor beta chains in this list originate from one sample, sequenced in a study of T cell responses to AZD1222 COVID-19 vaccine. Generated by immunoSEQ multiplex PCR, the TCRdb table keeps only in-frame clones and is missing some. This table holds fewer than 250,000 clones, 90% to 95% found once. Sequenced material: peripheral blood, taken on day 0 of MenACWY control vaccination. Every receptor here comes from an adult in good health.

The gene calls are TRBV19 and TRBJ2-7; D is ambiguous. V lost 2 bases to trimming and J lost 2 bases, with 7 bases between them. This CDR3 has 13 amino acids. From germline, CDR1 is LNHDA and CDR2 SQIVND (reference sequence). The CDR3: CASSIREAYEQYF. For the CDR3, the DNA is TGTGCCAGTAGTATACGTGAGGCCTACGAGCAGTACTTC.

The CDR3 region has the DNA TGTGCCAGCAGCCAAGTAGGCGGCCCCCAGCATTTT. It codes for CASSQVGGPQHF. The chain links TRBV4-2 to TRBJ1-5; no reliable D call. V was trimmed by 1 base and J by 10 bases, leaving 8 bases between them. The CDR3 contains 12 residues. The germline gives CDR1 LGHNA, CDR2 YNFKEQ.

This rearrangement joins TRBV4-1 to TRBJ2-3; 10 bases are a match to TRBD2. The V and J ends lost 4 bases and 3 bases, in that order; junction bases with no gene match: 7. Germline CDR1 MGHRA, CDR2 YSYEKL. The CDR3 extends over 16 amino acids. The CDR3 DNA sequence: TGCGCCAGCAGCCTTAGCGGGGGGATCACGACAGATACGCAGTATTTT. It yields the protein CASSLSGGITTDTQYF.

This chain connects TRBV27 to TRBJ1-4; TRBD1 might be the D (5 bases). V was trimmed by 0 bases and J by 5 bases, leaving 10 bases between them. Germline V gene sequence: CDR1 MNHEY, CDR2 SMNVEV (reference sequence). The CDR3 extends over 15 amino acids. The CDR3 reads CASSLSRQINEKLFF. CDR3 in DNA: TGTGCCAGCAGTTTATCCAGACAGATAAATGAAAAACTGTTTTTT.

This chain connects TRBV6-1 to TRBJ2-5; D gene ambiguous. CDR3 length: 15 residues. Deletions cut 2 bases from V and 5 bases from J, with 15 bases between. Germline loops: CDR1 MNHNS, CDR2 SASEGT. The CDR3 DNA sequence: TGTGCCAGCAGTGAATCCAGCCGGCGTTCGGAGACCCAGTACTTC. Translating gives CASSESSRRSETQYF.